The 14 T cell receptor beta chains below all came from one sample that was sequenced in a study of T cells in Graves' hyperthyroidism and ophthalmopathy. The TCR beta CDR3 regions underwent amplification using RNA transcripts as the source. When the TCR CDR3 underwent first-round RT-PCR, the HTBI primer set was used. TCRdb reprocessed the multiplex PCR reads with MiXCR, giving one entry per CDR3 protein. The table lists around 540,000 distinct CDR3 sequences, more than 15% of them singletons. Sequenced: blood. The receptor set was obtained from a woman younger than 45 with Graves' ophthalmopathy.

In its sample, this clonotype was seen many times. J is TRBJ1-2 and V is TRBV29-1; TRBD1 matches 9 bases. Trimming cost V 1 base and J 8 bases; bases outside gene matches: 2. Germline V gives CDR1 SQVTM, CDR2 ANQGSEA. The CDR3 is made up of 12 amino acids. The chain's CDR3 is CSVEGTGDGYTF. The CDR3 coding sequence is TGCAGCGTTGAAGGGACAGGGGACGGCTACACCTTC.

There are many counts of this clonotype. The rearrangement joins TRBV20-1 to TRBJ2-1; 13 bases map to TRBD2. J was trimmed by 6 bases and V by 5 bases; bases with no gene match: 10. The CDR3 runs to 16 residues. Germline CDR1 is DFQATT and CDR2 is SNEGSKA (reference sequence). CDR3 nucleotides: TGCAGTGCTGCCGGGACTAGCGGGAAATTAATCAATGAGCAGTTCTTC. Translated, it gives CSAAGTSGKLINEQFF.

The J gene is TRBJ2-2, the V gene TRBV2; TRBD2 might be the D (6 bases). V dropped 4 bases and J dropped 4 bases, with 16 bases sitting between them. The germline gives CDR1 SNHLY, CDR2 FYNNEI. CDR3 length equals 16 residues. The CDR3 sequence: CASSGVRISGTGELFF. As DNA, the CDR3 is TGTGCCAGCAGTGGAGTCCGTATTAGCGGCACCGGGGAGCTGTTTTTT.

This clonotype came up many times. This chain uses TRBV28 with TRBJ2-7, with D possibly being TRBD2 (7 bases). Germline V CDR1 and CDR2: MDHEN, SYDVKM. Trimming took 7 bases from V and 1 from J, leaving 14 bases between them. The CDR3 spans 14 residues. CDR3 sequence reads: CASTKGGGSYEQYF. The CDR3 DNA reads TGTGCCAGCACCAAGGGGGGGGGGTCCTACGAGCAGTACTTC.

This clonotype came up many times. The gene calls are TRBV3-1 and TRBJ2-1; maybe TRBD2 (6 bases). CDR1 is LGHDT and CDR2 is YNNKEL in the germline V gene (reference sequence). This CDR3 is built from 18 residues. Trimming cost V 3 bases and J 0 bases, with 18 bases left between them. In nucleotides, the CDR3 is TGTGCCAGCAGCCAGGGGCTAGCGAGGGTCAGCTCCTACAATGAGCAGTTCTTC. Amino acids: CASSQGLARVSSYNEQFF.

This clonotype showed up many times. The chain links TRBV2 to TRBJ2-1, with D tentatively TRBD2 (6 bases). The germline V gene encodes CDR1 SNHLY and CDR2 FYNNEI. Trimming cost V 3 bases and J 5 bases, with 11 bases left between them. The CDR3 covers 14 residues. The CDR3 bases are TGTGCCAGCAGTGATTGGAGGAGGGACAATGAGCAGTTCTTC. Its translation is CASSDWRRDNEQFF.

The chain combines TRBV9 with TRBJ2-2, with D uncertain. The CDR3 runs 16 residues. Germline V gene lookup returns CDR1 SGDLS and CDR2 YYNGEE. Trimming took off 0 bases at V and 1 base at J, with 10 bases between the two ends. The CDR3 here is CASSVEASRNTGELFF. DNA for the CDR3: TGTGCCAGCAGCGTAGAGGCTAGTAGGAACACCGGGGAGCTGTTTTTT.

This clonotype was seen only a few times. In nucleotides, the CDR3 is TGTGCCAGTAGTCCGTCGGCTTTAGCGGGAGGCTCCTACGAGCAGTACTTC. Protein: CASSPSALAGGSYEQYF. This chain joins TRBV19 and TRBJ2-7; 10 bases fit TRBD2. The CDR3 loop spans 17 amino acids. The junction had 10 bases not matched to a gene; V was cut back by 5 bases and J by 0 bases. Germline V lookup: CDR1 LNHDA, CDR2 SQIVND (reference sequence). Drawing the rest from reference TRBV19 and TRBJ2-7, the complete variable domain is DGGITQSPKYLFRKEGQNVTLSCEQNLNHDAMYWYRQDPGQGLRLIYYSQIVNDFQKGDIAEGYSVSREKKESFPLTVTSAQKNPTAFYLCASSPSALAGGSYEQYFGPGTRLTVT.

This clonotype was seen many times. The V call is TRBV7-8, the J call TRBJ2-7, with TRBD2 as a possible D gene (6 bases). Between the trimmed V and J ends, which lost 5 bases and 3 bases, there was a span of 14 bases. This CDR3 has 14 residues. The germline V gene encodes CDR1 SGHVS and CDR2 FQNEAQ. The DNA for the CDR3 is TGTGCCAGCAGCCCACTTAGCGGAGACTACGAGCAGTACTTC. Translated: CASSPLSGDYEQYF.

This clonotype occurred many times. This chain joins TRBV3-1 and TRBJ2-1; D remains unclear. CDR1 is LGHDT and CDR2 is YNNKEL in the germline V gene (reference sequence). The CDR3 is made up of 15 amino acids. Trimming took 4 bases from V and 0 from J, leaving 10 bases between them. The CDR3 sequence is CASSPLSSSYNEQFF. The CDR3 region has the DNA TGTGCCAGCAGCCCGTTAAGTAGCTCCTACAATGAGCAGTTCTTC.

This clonotype showed up many times. The genes are TRBV29-1 and TRBJ1-4, with D hard to call. V shed 4 bases and J shed 1 base, with 10 bases lying between them. The CDR3 runs to 14 residues. The V gene's germline CDR1 is SQVTM and CDR2 ANQGSEA. CDR3 nucleotides: TGCAGCGTTGTTGGGATTGGAACTAATGAAAAACTGTTTTTT. Translated, it gives CSVVGIGTNEKLFF.

This clonotype was counted at least ten times. The genes are TRBV2 and TRBJ1-1; TRBD1 is a possible D gene (5 bases). The CDR3 is 15 amino acids. The germline V gene has CDR1 SNHLY and CDR2 FYNNEI. The V end was cut by 1 base, the J end by 1 base, with 10 bases between. CDR3 DNA sequence: TGTGCCAGCAGTGAAGTGGGGGTGGGGAACACTGAAGCTTTCTTT. It is translated as CASSEVGVGNTEAFF.

There are many counts of this clonotype. The chain combines TRBV30 with TRBJ1-4; D is perhaps TRBD1 (6 bases). Trimming stripped 2 bases from V and 9 bases from J, with 22 bases between. Germline V gene data show CDR1 as GTSNPN and CDR2 as SVGIG (reference sequence). The CDR3 is made up of 16 amino acids. The CDR3 DNA is TGTGCCTGGAGTTTGGCAGGGGTCCTGACAGTGAAAAAACTGTTTTTT. Protein sequence: CAWSLAGVLTVKKLFF.

This clonotype was detected many times. The chain has TRBV7-3 and TRBJ2-1; 7 nucleotides align to TRBD1. The CDR3 is made up of 14 amino acids. Looked up from germline, CDR1 is SGHTA and CDR2 is FQGTGA. V lost 5 bases and J lost 5; bases outside the gene matches: 6. The CDR3, as DNA: TGTGCCAGCAGCGCTGACAGGGTTCACAATGAGCAGTTCTTC. It codes for CASSADRVHNEQFF.